This TCR beta chain stems from a study of T cell repertoires in cytomegalovirus infection. Study background: Through public TCR beta signatures, both CMV infection and matching HLA type were indicated.

Via MiXCR, TCRdb re-called the reads, giving one row per CDR3 protein. Of 150,000 to 200,000 distinct CDR3 sequences listed, approximately 28% are singletons. This CDR3 contains 16 residues. Germline CDR1 is LGHNA and CDR2 is YSLEER. The ends lost 3 bases at V and 0 bases at J; junction bases unmatched: 6. The chain links TRBV4-3 to TRBJ1-1; 8 bases align to TRBD1. Sample: PBMCs. The sequence was obtained from a human donor in good health (CMV status not recorded). Some clones in this sample may be carry-over from other donors' samples. As DNA, the CDR3 is TGCGCCAGCAGCCACCCCGGACAGGGAATGAACACTGAAGCTTTCTTT. This codes for CASSHPGQGMNTEAFF.